A selection of T cell receptor beta chains follows, all from one sample in a study of early T cells in non-severe SARS-CoV-2 infection. Using its own MiXCR run on the 5' RACE reads, TCRdb lists one record per CDR3 protein. The table includes 65,000 to 75,000 distinct CDR3 sequences, roughly an eighth detected once. Sequenced material: whole blood. The source is an adult who was a healthcare worker with PCR-confirmed SARS-CoV-2 infection or an uninfected control (not recorded which). Both conserved end residues are part of each CDR3.

TRBV7-9 CASSGSGSTDTQYF
TRBV13 CASSPRTGVAFF
TRBV6-5 CASSSTYEQYF
TRBV20-1 CSARAVGSGYLTNYGYTF
TRBV2 CASTSDHNQPQHF
TRBV20-1 CSARDYQSGNEQFF
TRBV29-1 CSVRTRILNIQYF
TRBV9 CASSGTGDIAQPQHF
TRBV5-1 CASSFSQGDEQYF
TRBV19 CASTTHGRGNQPQHF
TRBV5-1 CASSPRLAGAYEQYF
TRBV5-1 CASRGRGVNSPLHF
TRBV11-2 CASSSNPMSEQYF
TRBV14 CASSQGGSEYF
TRBV5-5 CASSLAAGTATGWAFF
TRBV13 CASSKGASSYEQYF
TRBV7-3 CASSLHRGETQYF
TRBV20-1 CSARDRIVLDTQYF
TRBV7-2 CASSSKGQTADTQYF
TRBV9 CASSGHPRDGDTQYF
TRBV24-1 CATSAGTDYNYGYTF
TRBV7-8 CASSLAGNQETQYF
TRBV4-1 CASSHSAQLAGGYNEQFF
TRBV12-3/TRBV12-4 CVSSFPPSSGQETQYF
TRBV7-3 CASSLDNTEAFF
TRBV4-1 CASSQAQGALVQETQYF
TRBV7-6 CASSLGQGNEKLFF
TRBV10-1 CASSDRRQGYYEQYF
TRBV4-3 CASSQVDSSYNSPLHF
TRBV6-1 CASTGGRVGLHSQETQYF
TRBV7-2 CASSITSFEQYF
TRBV7-2 CASSFMSYEQYF
TRBV29-1 CSVYRYGYTF
TRBV6-6 CASSYLGGYEQYF
TRBV2 CASSTNGLPSSTDTQYF
TRBV7-2 CASRARESSYNEQFF
TRBV11-2 CASSRIRGARETQYF
TRBV20-1 CSAKTKSYGYTF
TRBV5-1 CASSSTVADTQYF
TRBV7-9 CASSPTLGQGIYALHF
TRBV4-1 CASSQETSGGAVRTDTQYF
TRBV7-2 CASTPDGGYNEQFF
TRBV5-1 CASSLENPNYGYTF
TRBV6-5 CASSYSWGSESPLHF
TRBV19 CASSIGGGVDTQYF